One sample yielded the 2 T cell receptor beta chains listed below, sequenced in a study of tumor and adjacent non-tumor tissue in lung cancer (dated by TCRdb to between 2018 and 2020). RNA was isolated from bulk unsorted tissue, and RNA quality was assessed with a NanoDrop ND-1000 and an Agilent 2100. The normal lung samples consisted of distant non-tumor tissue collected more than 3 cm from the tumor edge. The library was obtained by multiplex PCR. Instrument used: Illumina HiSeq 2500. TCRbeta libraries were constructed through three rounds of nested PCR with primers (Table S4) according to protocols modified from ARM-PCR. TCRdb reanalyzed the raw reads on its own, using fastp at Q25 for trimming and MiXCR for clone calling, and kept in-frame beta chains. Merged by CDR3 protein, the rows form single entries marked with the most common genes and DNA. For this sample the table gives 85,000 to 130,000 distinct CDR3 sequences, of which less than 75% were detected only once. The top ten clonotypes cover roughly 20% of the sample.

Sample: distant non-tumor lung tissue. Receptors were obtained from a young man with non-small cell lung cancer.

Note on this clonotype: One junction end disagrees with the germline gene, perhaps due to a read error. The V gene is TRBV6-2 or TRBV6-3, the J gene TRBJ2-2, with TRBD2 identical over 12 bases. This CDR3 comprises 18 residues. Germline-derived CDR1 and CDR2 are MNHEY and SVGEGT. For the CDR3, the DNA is TGTGCCAGCAGTTACTCGTCTAGCGGGGGGGCGAAGACCGGGGAGCTGTTTTTC. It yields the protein CASSYSSSGGAKTGELFF.

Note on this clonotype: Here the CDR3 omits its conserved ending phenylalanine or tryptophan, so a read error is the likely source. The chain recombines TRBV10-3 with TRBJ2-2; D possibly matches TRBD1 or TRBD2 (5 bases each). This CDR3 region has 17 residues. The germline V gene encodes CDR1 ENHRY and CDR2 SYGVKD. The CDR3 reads CAISEWTGTANNGELFL. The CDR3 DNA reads TGTGCCATCAGTGAGTGGACCGGGACCGCGAACAACGGGGAGCTGTTTCTT.